This TCR beta chain is drawn from a study of shared clonotypes between healthy human individuals. Study background: CD4 naive and memory got three plates each, CD8 naive two, CD8 memory one.

Positively selected for CCR7, the CD45RO-negative cells used as naive CD8 cells excluded terminally differentiated effector memory CD45RA+ cells. Using immunoSEQ multiplex PCR, the repertoire was profiled, and TCRdb retains in-frame clones only, with some absent. The sample records 1.5 million to 2.5 million clones, about 95% being singletons. From germline, CDR1 is MNHEY and CDR2 SMNVEV (reference sequence). Trimming removed 4 bases at V and 2 bases at J, with 12 bases between. The CDR3 has 14 amino acids. The receptor was derived from a man younger than 35 in good health. The sample comprised naive CD8+ T cells sorted from blood. The V and J genes are TRBV27 and TRBJ2-7; D might be TRBD2 (6 bases). As DNA, the CDR3 is TGTGCCAGCAGTTATAGCGGACAAACCTACGAGCAGTACTTC. Residues: CASSYSGQTYEQYF.